This note documents a single T cell receptor (beta chain) sequence. This sample is drawn from a study of human T cells and chemical hapten exposure. MiXCR, applied by TCRdb to the RACE reads, yields one record per CDR3 protein. The sample shows 74,000 or so distinct CDR3 sequences, around a tenth of them seen only once. Time point of the sample: patch test 1, 2 weeks after DPC sensitization. Treatment here: therapeutic diphenylcyclopropenone sensitization with weekly scalp DPC. The CDR3 sequence is 14 residues long. V was clipped by 4 bases and J by 4 bases, with 13 bases between them. Germline loops: CDR1 SQVTM, CDR2 ANQGSEA.

The chain employs TRBV29-1 and TRBJ2-2; the D gene is possibly TRBD2 (5 bases). The sample here was whole blood, taken in connection with sensitization to the hapten diphenylcyclopropenone (DPC). The TCR was taken from a woman aged 45-59 years with alopecia areata. Some clones in this sample may be carry-over from other donors' samples. CDR3 protein: CSVGGIWPTGELFF. In nucleotides, the CDR3 is TGCAGCGTTGGAGGGATCTGGCCCACCGGGGAGCTGTTTTTT.